The rows below give T cell receptor beta chains drawn from one sample of a study of control samples from healthy donors and cancer patients. The protocol was immunoSEQ multiplex PCR, while the TCRdb copy is restricted to in-frame clones and leaves out a portion. The data contain under 300,000 clones, approximately 80% of them seen just once; the ten biggest clones take up 10% to 15%. Sequenced material: PBMCs. The receptors here all came from a woman aged 55-70 years with lung cancer. Both conserved end residues are part of each CDR3. A D gene is named only where the DNA matches it firmly. The size field is filled for only some rows; it gives once, few, many or a size class.

CDR3 length	J gene	clone size	V gene	D gene	CDR3 DNA	CDR3 protein
15	TRBJ2-1	NA	TRBV18	TRBD1	TGTGCCAGCTCACTTAGGACAGGCTCCTACAATGAGCAGTTCTTC	CASSLRTGSYNEQFF
13	TRBJ1-5	medium-sized	TRBV4-1	NA	TGCGCCAGCAGCCAAGCCCAGGGGCAGCCCCAGCATTTT	CASSQAQGQPQHF
15	TRBJ1-1	NA	TRBV7-6	NA	TGTGCCAGCAGCTTAGGGAGGGGAGGGTCGACTGAAGCTTTCTTT	CASSLGRGGSTEAFF
16	TRBJ2-5	NA	TRBV5-1	NA	TGCGCCAGCAGCTTGGGGGACGACTCGGTGGGCGAGACCCAGTACTTC	CASSLGDDSVGETQYF
13	TRBJ1-4	once	TRBV6-5	NA	TGTGCCAGCAGTTACTCGAGTTCCGAAAAACTGTTTTTT	CASSYSSSEKLFF
15	TRBJ1-1	NA	TRBV10-3	TRBD1	TGTGCCATCAGGGAGTTACAGGGGTCGGACACTGAAGCTTTCTTT	CAIRELQGSDTEAFF
14	TRBJ2-7	once	TRBV6-5	TRBD1	TGTGCCAGCAGTTACTCGAGGGGGCCATACGAGCAGCACTTC	CASSYSRGPYEQHF
14	TRBJ1-2	NA	TRBV7-2	NA	TGTGCCAGCAGCTTGGCCACATCTAACTATGGCTACACCTTC	CASSLATSNYGYTF
17	TRBJ2-1	NA	TRBV5-1	TRBD2	TGCGCCAGCAGCCTCGACGTCGCGGGAGGGCCCGGGGGTGAGCAGTTCTTC	CASSLDVAGGPGGEQFF
15	TRBJ1-5	NA	TRBV4-1	TRBD1	TGCGCCAGCAGCCGGGGACAGGGCGGGGGCCAGCCCCAGCATTTT	CASSRGQGGGQPQHF
15	TRBJ2-7	NA	TRBV6-6	NA	TGTGCCAGCAGTTACTCGGGGTCAACCAGGTACGAGCAGTACTTC	CASSYSGSTRYEQYF
15	TRBJ2-7	NA	TRBV5-4	NA	TGTGCCAGCAGTCCTGGCGGGGGCACAGGGTACGAGCAGTACTTC	CASSPGGGTGYEQYF
11	TRBJ2-4	few	TRBV12-3/TRBV12-4	NA	TGTGCCAGCAGGCGTCGCACCATTCAGTACTTC	CASRRRTIQYF
13	TRBJ1-5	NA	TRBV24-1	NA	TGTGCCACCCAAGGGGCGGGGAATCAGCCCCAGCATTTT	CATQGAGNQPQHF
14	TRBJ1-5	NA	TRBV4-1	NA	TGCGCCAGCAGCCAAGAGGGGCGAGTATCGCCCCAGCATTTT	CASSQEGRVSPQHF
14	TRBJ1-1	NA	TRBV5-1	NA	TGCGCCAGCAGCTTGGAAGGGGGGATCACTGAAGCTTTCTTT	CASSLEGGITEAFF
16	TRBJ2-3	once	TRBV6-6	TRBD2	TGTGCCAGCAGTCCCCGCCCCGGGGGGGCCACAGATACGCAGTATTTT	CASSPRPGGATDTQYF
15	TRBJ2-3	NA	TRBV9	NA	TGTGCCAGCAGCCCCCGGGTCCCTGGCACAGATACGCAGTATTTT	CASSPRVPGTDTQYF
14	TRBJ1-4	few	TRBV4-1	TRBD1	TGCGCCAGCAGCCAAGTAGGGACAGATGAAAAACTGTTTTTT	CASSQVGTDEKLFF
16	TRBJ2-3	NA	TRBV9	NA	TGTGCCAGCAGCGTCCAGGGGTACAGGCAAGTAGATACGCAGTATTTT	CASSVQGYRQVDTQYF
13	TRBJ2-7	NA	TRBV14	NA	TGTGCCAGCAGCGAAGGTATGAATAGTAGGCAGTACTTC	CASSEGMNSRQYF
15	TRBJ1-4	once	TRBV19	NA	TGTGCCAGTAGTGGAATCGGACACGGATTTGAAAAACTGTTTTTT	CASSGIGHGFEKLFF
12	TRBJ2-2	NA	TRBV28	NA	TGTGCCAGCACGGAGAACACCGGGGAGCTGTTTTTT	CASTENTGELFF
14	TRBJ2-7	NA	TRBV2	TRBD1	TGTGCCAGCAGCCTGGACAGGGGGTCCTACGAGCAGTACTTC	CASSLDRGSYEQYF
12	TRBJ1-4	NA	TRBV5-4	NA	TGTGCCAGCAGCTTTTCGAACGAAAAACTGTTTTTT	CASSFSNEKLFF
16	TRBJ1-2	NA	TRBV10-3	NA	TGTGCCATCAGTTTCGGACAGTCTATTCGTCCCTATGGCTACACCTTC	CAISFGQSIRPYGYTF
15	TRBJ2-1	NA	TRBV11-2	TRBD2	TGTGCCAGCAGCTTCACTAGCGGGGCCGGTGACGAGCAGTTCTTC	CASSFTSGAGDEQFF
12	TRBJ2-7	NA	TRBV7-8	NA	TGTGCCAGCAGCTACGGGGACTACGAGCAGTACTTC	CASSYGDYEQYF
17	TRBJ2-1	NA	TRBV11-3	TRBD2	TGTGCCAGCAGCTTTGGGAGGACTAGCGGGAGCTTCGGTGAGCAGTTCTTC	CASSFGRTSGSFGEQFF
14	TRBJ2-1	NA	TRBV10-1	NA	TGCGCCAGCAGTATGGCGAGCTCCTACAATGAGCAGTTCTTC	CASSMASSYNEQFF
18	TRBJ2-3	NA	TRBV1	NA	TGCACCAGCAGCCGTCGACTAGCGGGGGCCTTAGCACAAGATACGCAGTATTTT	CTSSRRLAGALAQDTQYF
15	TRBJ1-5	NA	TRBV6-5	TRBD1	TGTGCCAGCATGCAAGACAGGGGGCACGGTCAGCCCCAGCATTTT	CASMQDRGHGQPQHF
18	TRBJ2-3	few	TRBV7-3	TRBD1	TGTGCCAGCAGCTTAACCTCCCGGACAGGGAGGAACACAGATACGCAGTATTTT	CASSLTSRTGRNTDTQYF
18	TRBJ2-2	NA	TRBV6-6	NA	TGTGCCAGCAGTCCCGGACATTTGGCCTTCCAGAACACCGGGGAGCTGTTTTTT	CASSPGHLAFQNTGELFF
16	TRBJ2-3	NA	TRBV4-2	TRBD2	TGTGCCAGCAGCCTGATAGCGGGGGGCCGTGCAGATACGCAGTATTTT	CASSLIAGGRADTQYF
18	TRBJ1-5	NA	TRBV6-2/TRBV6-3	TRBD1	TGTGCCAGCAGTTATCGGGACAGGGGACTCCATAGCAATCAGCCCCAGCATTTT	CASSYRDRGLHSNQPQHF
13	TRBJ2-1	NA	TRBV7-9	NA	TGTGCCAGCAGCCCGACCCTAGGACGTGAGCAGTTCTTC	CASSPTLGREQFF
15	TRBJ2-5	NA	TRBV5-1	NA	TGCGCCAGCAGCTTGGGCCATCCCCAACAAGAGACCCAGTACTTC	CASSLGHPQQETQYF
16	TRBJ2-3	NA	TRBV11-1	TRBD1	TGTGCCAGCAGCAACCGGGACAGGCAGGGGACAGATACGCAGTATTTT	CASSNRDRQGTDTQYF
14	TRBJ2-7	few	TRBV5-1	TRBD1	TGCGCCAGCAGCTTGGCCGGGACAGACTACGAGCAGTACTTC	CASSLAGTDYEQYF
13	TRBJ1-1	NA	TRBV5-1	NA	TGCGCCAGCAGCTTGGAGCAGAACACTGAAGCTTTCTTT	CASSLEQNTEAFF
15	TRBJ1-6	NA	TRBV2	NA	TGTGCCAGCAGTTGGCAGGCTTTCGATAATTCACCCCTCCACTTT	CASSWQAFDNSPLHF
11	TRBJ1-2	NA	TRBV6-1	NA	TGTGCCAGCAGTGAAGTATCCGGCTACACCTTC	CASSEVSGYTF
14	TRBJ1-4	few	TRBV28	NA	TGTGCCGTCCGAGTCGGGCAGGGGCGTGAAAAACTGTTTTTT	CAVRVGQGREKLFF
12	TRBJ2-7	NA	TRBV30	NA	TGTGCCTGGAGGGCAGCCTCCTACGAGCAGTACTTC	CAWRAASYEQYF
15	TRBJ2-1	NA	TRBV24-1	NA	TGTGCCACCAGTGATCCCGGGGGCGATGGCTATGAGCAGTTCTTC	CATSDPGGDGYEQFF
13	TRBJ1-4	NA	TRBV6-5	TRBD1	TGTGCCAGCAGGGTTACAGGGGAGGAAAAACTGTTTTTT	CASRVTGEEKLFF
15	TRBJ2-5	NA	TRBV2	TRBD1	TGTGCCAGCAGTGAAGTGGCAGGGGGCCAAGAGACCCAGTACTTC	CASSEVAGGQETQYF
17	TRBJ1-4	NA	TRBV18	NA	TGTGCCAGCTCACCACTCTCCTTCCAGGTTGGGAGTGAAAAACTGTTTTTT	CASSPLSFQVGSEKLFF
17	TRBJ2-1	NA	TRBV11-1	TRBD2	TGTGCCAGCAGCTTAGCTATGGCTAGCGGGGGGTACAATGAGCAGTTCTTC	CASSLAMASGGYNEQFF
14	TRBJ2-7	few	TRBV28	TRBD1	TGTGCCAGCAGTTTCGCAGGGGGACCCTACGAGCAGTACTTC	CASSFAGGPYEQYF
17	TRBJ1-4	NA	TRBV19	TRBD1	TGTGCCAGTAGTACTGGACAGGGGCGCGAAATTAATGAAAAACTGTTTTTT	CASSTGQGREINEKLFF
15	TRBJ2-3	NA	TRBV7-8	NA	TGTGCCAGCAGTCCTACTAGGGCCCTCACAGATACGCAGTATTTT	CASSPTRALTDTQYF
17	TRBJ1-4	NA	TRBV12-5	NA	TGTGCTAGTGGTGTAGGGCTGGGGGGGGTTACTAATGAAAAACTGTTTTTT	CASGVGLGGVTNEKLFF
13	TRBJ2-1	once	TRBV30	NA	TGTGCCTGGAGGAGGGATTCCTACAATGAGCAGTTCTTC	CAWRRDSYNEQFF